This TCR beta chain emerged from a study of shared clonotypes between healthy human individuals. Study outcomes and limitations: On the whole, naive subsets had larger estimated richness than memory subsets had.

The authors split each subset's genomic DNA evenly across several immunoSEQ plates. Each PCR replicate from the sorted subsets contained around 0.2 ug DNA, which is about 30,000 T cell genomes. Here immunoSEQ multiplex PCR was the method, and the copy in TCRdb shows in-frame clones only, minus some. This table holds about 870,000 clones, nearly 95% found once. Naivety among CD8 cells was defined by CD45RO negativity and positive CCR7 selection, thereby excluding terminally differentiated effector memory CD45RA+ cells. Turning to this clone: As yet, its antigen is unknown.

The TCR was taken from a man under 40 in good health. Sequencing was performed on naive CD8+ T cells sorted from blood.

This chain's CDR3 is CASSSFTGAGTDTQYF. CDR3 nucleotide sequence: TGTGCCAGCAGTTCCTTCACAGGGGCGGGCACAGATACGCAGTATTTT. The chain joins TRBV27 to TRBJ2-3; 7 nucleotides agree with TRBD1. The CDR3 has 16 residues. V was clipped by 4 bases and J by 1 base; unmatched bases: 8. Germline loops: CDR1 MNHEY, CDR2 SMNVEV (reference sequence).